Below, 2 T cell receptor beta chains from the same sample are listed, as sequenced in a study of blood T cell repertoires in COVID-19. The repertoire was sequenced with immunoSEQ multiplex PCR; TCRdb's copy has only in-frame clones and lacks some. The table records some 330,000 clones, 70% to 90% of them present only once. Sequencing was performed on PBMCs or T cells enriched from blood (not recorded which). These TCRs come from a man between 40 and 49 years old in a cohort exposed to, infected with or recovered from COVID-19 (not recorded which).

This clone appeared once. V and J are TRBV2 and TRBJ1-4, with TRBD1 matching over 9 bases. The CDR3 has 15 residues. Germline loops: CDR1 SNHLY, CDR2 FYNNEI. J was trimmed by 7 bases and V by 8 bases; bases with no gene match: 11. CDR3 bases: TGTGCCAGCCGGGGGGGACGGACAGGGGCTGAAAAACTGTTTTTT. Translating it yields CASRGGRTGAEKLFF.

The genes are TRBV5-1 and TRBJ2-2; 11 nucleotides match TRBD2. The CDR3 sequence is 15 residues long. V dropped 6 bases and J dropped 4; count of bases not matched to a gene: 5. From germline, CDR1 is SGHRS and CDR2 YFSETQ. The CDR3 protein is CASTGLAGGTGELFF. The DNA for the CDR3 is TGCGCCAGCACCGGGCTAGCGGGAGGCACCGGGGAGCTGTTTTTT.